The clone carrying this T cell receptor beta chain was seen ten or more times. Its antigen is currently unknown. Trimming pared 3 bases from V and 4 bases from J, leaving 12 bases between. This CDR3 has 13 amino acids. Looked up from germline, CDR1 is DFQATT and CDR2 is SNEGSKA (reference sequence). The source of the sample is a study of neurological immune-mediated disorders. Synthesis of cDNA was accomplished via 5'RACE employing 10-nucleotide random UMIs. TCRdb re-analysed the 5' RACE reads in MiXCR, keeping a single row per CDR3 protein. The table includes about 50,000 distinct CDR3 sequences, under 13% detected once. The unsorted libraries originated from 2 million PBMCs kept at -80 C. Overall study findings and caveats: None of the CDR3 amino acid sequences in expanded clones turned up in more than one subject, which points to private repertoires in all groups.

Sequenced sample: PBMCs. The sequence was obtained from a woman aged 40 to 49 with HTLV-1-associated myelopathy (HAM/TSP). The chain uses TRBV20-1 and TRBJ1-1, with D possibly being TRBD1 (6 bases). In nucleotides, the CDR3 is TGCAGTGCTAGTCGAGGGGGGAGCACTGAAGCTTTCTTT. It specifies CSASRGGSTEAFF.